These T cell receptor beta chains were read from a single sample in a study of shared clonotypes between healthy human individuals. TCRdb's copy holds only in-frame clones and misses some; the assay was immunoSEQ multiplex PCR. Among 2 million to 3 million clones listed, under 95% were seen once. The sample taken for sequencing was naive CD4+ T cells from PBMCs. The receptors were gathered from a man aged 18 to 35 in good health. Some clones in this sample may be carry-over from other donors' samples. Both conserved end residues are trimmed from each CDR3. The listing skips clone size in some rows; elsewhere it reads once, few, many or a size class.

V	J	size	CDR3
TRBV19	TRBJ2-7	-	ASRLTGGDEQY
TRBV11-2	TRBJ2-7	once	ASSFLGEGSYEQY
TRBV28	TRBJ2-7	few	ASSTKGGGGYEQY
TRBV11-2	TRBJ2-7	-	ASSPSGGMGRTYEQY
TRBV10-3	TRBJ2-1	-	AISAGGGFSSYNEQF
TRBV5-1	TRBJ2-7	-	ASSSQPSSEQY
TRBV13	TRBJ2-1	-	ASSHRATGGSNEQF
TRBV5-1	TRBJ2-2	-	ASTPNTGELF
TRBV2	TRBJ2-6	-	ASRDRRISGANVLT
TRBV5-8	TRBJ2-3	-	ASSPSPGVQSTDTQY
TRBV6-6	TRBJ2-7	-	ASSYIEVFSYEQY
TRBV20-1	TRBJ1-2	-	SARQDSYT
TRBV7-2	TRBJ2-7	once	ASGFRDSYEQY
TRBV11-2	TRBJ2-5	-	ASSLVLAEETQY
TRBV5-1	TRBJ2-1	-	ASSLGGYNEQF
TRBV28	TRBJ1-5	-	ASQPAGANNQPQH
TRBV5-1	TRBJ2-7	-	ARGPAGAHEQY
TRBV7-2	TRBJ2-7	-	ASSSRVHSYEQY
TRBV5-4	TRBJ1-2	-	ASSSAGTGRNYGYT
TRBV18	TRBJ1-6	-	ASSADRGFPLH
TRBV21-1	TRBJ1-1	-	ASSKKDRGWPSTEAF
TRBV6-5	TRBJ1-1	-	ASSYQTGTTEAF
TRBV7-9	TRBJ1-1	-	ASSLGGTPGNTEAF
TRBV5-4	TRBJ2-3	once	ASSLAVGTTDTQY
TRBV5-1	TRBJ1-1	-	ASSPPAGMGTEAF
TRBV13	TRBJ2-7	-	ASSFGTGAYEQY
TRBV5-8	TRBJ2-7	-	ASSSQTSSSPYEQY
TRBV2	TRBJ2-3	-	ASTSGRTDTQY
TRBV5-1	TRBJ1-6	-	ASSLEFYNSPLH
TRBV19	TRBJ1-1	-	ASSTLPGTGGTEAF
TRBV12-5	TRBJ1-1	-	ASGPRPGTAMNTEAF
TRBV9	TRBJ1-2	-	ASSVALSGQPNGYT
TRBV27	TRBJ2-1	-	ASSFDSGKSYNEQF
TRBV6-6	TRBJ1-2	-	AKGNKEADYGYT
TRBV7-2	TRBJ1-4	-	ASSLGQGGINEKLF
TRBV14	TRBJ2-3	-	ASSQGWLAGVDTQY
TRBV7-2	TRBJ2-3	once	ASSLGGLAGVPTMDTQY